This T cell receptor beta chain derives from a study of blood T cell repertoires in COVID-19. Study members were between roughly 18 and 89 years old and lived in fewer than 30 US regions. Generated by immunoSEQ multiplex PCR, the TCRdb table keeps only in-frame clones and is missing some. The sample has 180,000 or so clones, around four fifths seen once; the top ten hold roughly 13%. The receptor comes from an older woman who had recovered from COVID-19. The sample taken for sequencing was PBMCs or T cells enriched from blood (not recorded which).

The CDR3 sequence is CASSEQTGIGGYTF. The CDR3 coding sequence is TGTGCCAGCAGTGAGCAAACAGGGATAGGAGGCTACACCTTC. The chain combines TRBV2 with TRBJ1-2; perhaps TRBD1 as D (6 bases). This CDR3 has 14 amino acids. Trimming left V 3 bases short and J 8 bases short, with 16 bases between. Germline lookup yields CDR1 SNHLY and CDR2 FYNNEI.